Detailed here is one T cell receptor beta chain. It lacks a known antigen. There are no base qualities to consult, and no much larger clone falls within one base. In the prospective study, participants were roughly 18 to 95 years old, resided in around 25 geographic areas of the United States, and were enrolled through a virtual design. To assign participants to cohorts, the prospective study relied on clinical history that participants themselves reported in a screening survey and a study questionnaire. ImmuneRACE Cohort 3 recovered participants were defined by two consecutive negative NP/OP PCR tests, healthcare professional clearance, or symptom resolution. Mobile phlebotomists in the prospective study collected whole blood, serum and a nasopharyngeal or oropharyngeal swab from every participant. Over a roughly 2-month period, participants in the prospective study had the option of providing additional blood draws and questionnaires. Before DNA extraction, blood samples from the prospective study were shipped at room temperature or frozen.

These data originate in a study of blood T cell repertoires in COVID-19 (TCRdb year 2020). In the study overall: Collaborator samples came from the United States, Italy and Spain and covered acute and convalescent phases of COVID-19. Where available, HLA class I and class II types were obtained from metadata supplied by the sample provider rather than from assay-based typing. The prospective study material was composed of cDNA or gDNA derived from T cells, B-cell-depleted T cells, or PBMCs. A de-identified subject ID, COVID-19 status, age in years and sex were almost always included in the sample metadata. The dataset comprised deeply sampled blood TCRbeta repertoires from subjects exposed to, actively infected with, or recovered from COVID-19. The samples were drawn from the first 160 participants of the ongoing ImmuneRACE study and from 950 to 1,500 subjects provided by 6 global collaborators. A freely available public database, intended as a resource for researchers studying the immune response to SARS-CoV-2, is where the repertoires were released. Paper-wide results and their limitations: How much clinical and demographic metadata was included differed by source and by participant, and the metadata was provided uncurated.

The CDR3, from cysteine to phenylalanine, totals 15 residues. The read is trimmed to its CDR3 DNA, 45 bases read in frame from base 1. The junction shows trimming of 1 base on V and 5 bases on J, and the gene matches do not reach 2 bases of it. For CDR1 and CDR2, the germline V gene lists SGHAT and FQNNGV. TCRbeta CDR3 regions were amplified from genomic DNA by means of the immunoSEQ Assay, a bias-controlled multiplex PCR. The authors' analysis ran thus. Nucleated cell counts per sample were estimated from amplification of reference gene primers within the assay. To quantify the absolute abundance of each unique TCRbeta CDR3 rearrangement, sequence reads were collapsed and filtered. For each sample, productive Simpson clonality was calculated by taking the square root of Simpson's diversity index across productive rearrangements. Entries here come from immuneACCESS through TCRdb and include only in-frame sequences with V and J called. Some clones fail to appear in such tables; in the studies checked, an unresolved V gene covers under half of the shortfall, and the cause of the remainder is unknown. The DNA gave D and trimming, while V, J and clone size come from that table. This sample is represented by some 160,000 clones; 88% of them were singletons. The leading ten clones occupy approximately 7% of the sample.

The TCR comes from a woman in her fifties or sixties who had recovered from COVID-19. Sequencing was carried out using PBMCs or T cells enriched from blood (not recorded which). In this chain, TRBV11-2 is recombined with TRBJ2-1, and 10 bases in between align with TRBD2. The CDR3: CASSLVLAGNNEQFF. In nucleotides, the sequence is TGTGCCAGCAGCTTAGTACTAGCGGGAAACAATGAGCAGTTCTTC.